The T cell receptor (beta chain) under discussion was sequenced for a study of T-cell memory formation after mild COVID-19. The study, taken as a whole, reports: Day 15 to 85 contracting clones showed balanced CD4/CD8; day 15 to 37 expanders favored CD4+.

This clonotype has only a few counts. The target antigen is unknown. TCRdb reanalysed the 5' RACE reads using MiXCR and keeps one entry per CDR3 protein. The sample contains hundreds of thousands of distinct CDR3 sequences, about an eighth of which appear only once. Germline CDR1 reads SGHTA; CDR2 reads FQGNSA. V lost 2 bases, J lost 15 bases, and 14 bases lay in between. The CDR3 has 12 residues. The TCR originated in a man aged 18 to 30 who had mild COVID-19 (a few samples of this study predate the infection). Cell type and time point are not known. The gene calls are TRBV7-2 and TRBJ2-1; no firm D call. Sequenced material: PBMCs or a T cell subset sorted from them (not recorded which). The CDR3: CASSLLSGARFF. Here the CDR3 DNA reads TGTGCCAGCAGCTTATTATCGGGCGCGCGGTTCTTC.